Below are 14 T cell receptor beta chains sequenced from a single sample in a study of CD8 T cells in ankylosing spondylitis. TCRdb itself ran the 5' RACE reads through MiXCR, one entry per CDR3 protein. In the table there are hundreds of thousands of distinct CDR3 sequences, 20% of which are singletons. The sequencing sample was made of blood, either unsorted or a sorted T cell fraction (not recorded which). The source is a male donor with ankylosing spondylitis or in good health (not recorded which).

As DNA, the CDR3 is TGTGCCAGCAGTTTGGTACAGGGGGCCACCGGGGAGCTGTTTTTT. Encoded protein: CASSLVQGATGELFF. This rearrangement joins TRBV27 to TRBJ2-2, with 9 bases identical to TRBD1. The CDR3 spans 15 residues. Germline assignment: CDR1 MNHEY and CDR2 SMNVEV (reference sequence). The ends lost 3 bases at V and 4 bases at J; junction bases unmatched: 3.

This clonotype has at least ten counts. V and J are TRBV12-3 or TRBV12-4 and TRBJ2-5, with D possibly being TRBD1 (6 bases). This CDR3 spans 15 amino acids. The V and J ends lost 3 bases and 3 bases respectively, with 14 bases between them. CDR3 sequence reads: CASSLTQGWEETQYF. The CDR3 region has the DNA TGTGCCAGCAGTTTGACCCAGGGGTGGGAAGAGACCCAGTACTTC.

This clonotype appeared a few times. A junction end diverges from the germline sequence, so it may reflect a read error. The rearrangement uses TRBV12-3 or TRBV12-4 and TRBJ1-4; 9 bases are shared with TRBD1. The CDR3 spans 17 residues. The CDR3 coding sequence is TGTGCCAGCAGTTCCGGGACAGGGTCGGCAACTAGTGAAAAACTGTTTTTT. It specifies CASSSGTGSATSEKLFF.

J is TRBJ2-3 and V is TRBV28, with TRBD2 as a possible D gene (6 bases). This CDR3 region has 14 residues. The V and J ends lost 3 bases and 5 bases respectively, with 12 bases between them. Germline V gives CDR1 MDHEN, CDR2 SYDVKM. This chain's CDR3 is CASSLAGRGDTQYF. The CDR3 coding sequence is TGTGCCAGCAGTTTGGCCGGGAGAGGAGATACGCAGTATTTT.

The table lists this clonotype with a few counts. The CDR3 DNA reads as TGCGCCAGCAGCTTCCGGCGTTTGCAAGAGACCCAGTACTTC. Translating it yields CASSFRRLQETQYF. This rearrangement joins TRBV5-1 to TRBJ2-5; no reliable D call. The CDR3 consists of 14 residues. Germline-derived CDR1 and CDR2 are SGHRS and YFSETQ. Trimming took off 2 bases at V and 2 bases at J, with 10 bases between the two ends.

V gene TRBV12-3 or TRBV12-4 combines with J gene TRBJ1-2; 10 positions agree with TRBD1. The CDR3 spans 14 residues. V trimming: 6 bases; J trimming: 2 bases; junction bases outside the gene matches: 3. The CDR3 protein is CASRGTGANYGYTF. The DNA for the CDR3 is TGTGCCAGCAGAGGGACAGGGGCCAACTATGGCTACACCTTC.

V and J are TRBV6-1 and TRBJ2-7; 8 bases match TRBD1. CDR3 size: 13 residues. With V trimmed by 7 bases and J by 6 bases, 8 bases remained unmatched. Per the germline V gene, CDR1 is MNHNS and CDR2 is SASEGT. CDR3: CASNPGGYTEQYV. CDR3 DNA: TGTGCCAGCAACCCAGGGGGCTATACCGAGCAGTACGTC.

In this sample, this clonotype turned up once. The V and J genes are TRBV12-3 or TRBV12-4 and TRBJ2-1, with 7 bases fitting TRBD1. This CDR3 has 17 residues. The J segment lost 5 bases and the V segment lost 4 bases, leaving 14 bases of the junction unmatched. In nucleotides, the CDR3 is TGTGCCAGCAGTTCGGGACAGCTATCAAACGGGGACAATGAGCAGTTCTTC. This codes for CASSSGQLSNGDNEQFF.

This CDR3 is CASSRRRTNTGELFF. The CDR3 DNA reads as TGTGCCAGCAGCAGGCGCCGTACGAACACCGGGGAGCTGTTTTTT. The chain has TRBV28 and TRBJ2-2; D gene ambiguous. In germline, CDR1 is MDHEN, CDR2 SYDVKM. V was trimmed by 6 bases and J by 0 bases, leaving 11 bases between them. The CDR3 is made up of 15 amino acids.

The V and J genes are TRBV27 and TRBJ2-2; 7 nucleotides line up with TRBD1. In germline, CDR1 is MNHEY, CDR2 SMNVEV (reference sequence). V shed 6 bases, J shed 6 bases, and the junction held 13 bases outside the gene matches. CDR3 length equals 16 residues. The CDR3 loop reads CASRRLQGTDPGELFF. CDR3 DNA sequence: TGTGCCAGCAGGCGCCTACAGGGGACCGACCCCGGGGAGCTGTTTTTT.

This clonotype was recorded at least ten times. The CDR3 region is CATSTGQVNTEAFF. Written as DNA, the CDR3 is TGTGCCACCTCGACAGGGCAGGTGAACACTGAAGCTTTCTTT. The rearrangement joins TRBV12-3 or TRBV12-4 to TRBJ1-1; 7 positions match TRBD1. V lost 10 bases to trimming and J lost 0 bases; unmatched junction nucleotides: 8. The CDR3 extends over 14 amino acids.

CDR3 amino acids: CASSVDAGLGNTIYF. The CDR3, as DNA: TGTGCCAGCAGCGTAGACGCGGGTCTGGGAAACACCATATATTTT. The chain has TRBV9 and TRBJ1-3; D is unresolved. Trimming cost V 0 bases and J 4 bases, with 11 bases left between them. CDR3 length: 15 amino acids. Germline values: CDR1 SGDLS, CDR2 YYNGEE.

This sequence joins TRBV12-3 or TRBV12-4 and TRBJ2-3, with 12 bases matching TRBD2. The CDR3 totals 18 residues. The V gene end was trimmed by 0 bases and the J gene end by 1 base; junction bases not matched to a gene: 5. The CDR3 spells CASSLAPLAGGRTDTQYF. Written as DNA, the CDR3 is TGTGCCAGCAGTTTAGCCCCACTAGCGGGAGGCCGCACAGATACGCAGTATTTT.

Here the CDR3 reads CASSAGVRTSGIGANVLTF. As DNA, the CDR3 is TGTGCCAGCAGCGCGGGGGTCCGGACTAGCGGGATTGGGGCCAACGTCCTGACTTTC. This chain connects TRBV9 to TRBJ2-6; 12 bases are shared with TRBD2. Germline V gene sequence: CDR1 SGDLS, CDR2 YYNGEE. V lost 3 bases, J lost 3 bases, and 10 bases stayed unmatched. The CDR3 totals 19 residues.